This T cell receptor (beta chain) was obtained from a study of blood T cell repertoires in COVID-19. Sequencing used immunoSEQ multiplex PCR; TCRdb keeps in-frame clones, though not all of them. The sample includes over 55,000 clones, approximately 88% of them seen just once. The CDR3 runs to 15 residues. In germline, CDR1 is MRHNA, CDR2 SNTAGT. V was clipped by 6 bases and J by 0 bases; unmatched bases: 6. V usage is TRBV6-4 and J usage is TRBJ2-3; 7 bases are a match to TRBD2. This clonotype originated in a human donor in a cohort sampled during active COVID-19. The sequencing sample was made of peripheral blood. CDR3: CASRDSGSSTDTQYF. Written as DNA, the CDR3 is TGTGCCAGCAGAGATAGCGGGTCGAGCACAGATACGCAGTATTTT.